This T cell receptor (beta chain) emerged from a study of blood T cell repertoires in COVID-19. Study-wide background: Spain, Italy and the United States supplied samples that represented acute and convalescent COVID-19. The cDNA or gDNA used as material had been derived from T cells, B-cell-depleted T cells, or PBMCs.

Source study methods: Estimation of nucleated cell counts was performed using reference gene primer amplification. TCRdb's table, derived via immunoSEQ multiplex PCR, lists solely in-frame clones and lacks some. V, J and clone size are taken as reported in that table, and D and trimming were inferred from the DNA itself. The sample yields about 56,000 clones, roughly four fifths seen once. This sequence originates from a woman over 75 with acute or convalescent COVID-19. The sequenced sample was peripheral blood.

This chain's CDR3 is CASGFLSGGAYNEQFF. The CDR3 coding sequence is TGTGCTAGTGGTTTCCTTAGCGGGGGGGCCTACAATGAGCAGTTCTTC. The V gene is TRBV12-5, the J gene TRBJ2-1, with 11 bases matching TRBD2. The V and J ends lost 3 bases and 2 bases, in that order; junction bases with no gene match: 3. The CDR3 is 16 residues long. Germline V gene sequence: CDR1 LGHNT, CDR2 FRNRAP. Together with reference TRBV12-5 and TRBJ2-1, the CDR3 gives the full variable domain: DARVTQTPRHKVTEMGQEVTMRCQPILGHNTVFWYRQTMMQGLELLAYFRNRAPLDDSGMPKDRFSAEMPDATLATLKIQPSEPRDSAVYFCASGFLSGGAYNEQFFGPGTRLTVL.